This entry lists 13 T cell receptor beta chains sequenced from one sample in a study of T cell responses to AZD1222 COVID-19 vaccine (dated by TCRdb to the early 2020s). The method behind the library was the immunoSEQ multiplex PCR assay. The clones in this table, taken by TCRdb from immuneACCESS, are in-frame only. Not every clone is retained; where verified, under half of the shortfall comes from an unresolved V gene, and the cause of the rest is unknown. This sample has 110,000 to 150,000 clones in its table, and over 75% of those were observed once. The ten largest clones take up more than 3% of the sample. The sample's time point label, in plain terms: baseline before first vaccination. The material sequenced was peripheral blood, taken on day 0 of AZD1222 vaccination. These receptors originate from an adult in good health.

The chain has TRBV2 and TRBJ1-2; D is unclear. The CDR3 length is 13 residues. V lost 6 bases and J lost 0, with 8 bases in between. Germline CDR1 and CDR2: SNHLY and FYNNEI. The CDR3 sequence: CASRTEANYGYTF. In nucleotides, the CDR3 is TGTGCCAGCAGGACGGAGGCTAACTATGGCTACACCTTC.

The J gene is TRBJ1-3, the V gene TRBV7-6; no clear D gene. CDR1 SGHVS and CDR2 FNYEAQ come from the germline V gene. V gave up 1 base and J gave up 0 bases, with 7 bases separating them. This CDR3 contains 15 residues. CDR3 in DNA: TGTGCCAGCAGCTTAGGTTCAGGCTCTGGAAACACCATATATTTT. Encoded protein: CASSLGSGSGNTIYF.

The chain links TRBV27 to TRBJ2-3; D gene uncertain. Germline assignment: CDR1 MNHEY and CDR2 SMNVEV (reference sequence). Between the trimmed V and J ends, which lost 5 bases and 0 bases, there was a span of 15 bases. The length of the CDR3 is 16 residues. CDR3 DNA sequence: TGTGCCAGCAGTACCCTGGCCCCTCAAAGCACAGATACGCAGTATTTT. The encoded protein is CASSTLAPQSTDTQYF.

The rearrangement joins TRBV29-1 to TRBJ1-3; 7 bases are shared with TRBD1. This CDR3 is built from 15 residues. Germline values: CDR1 SQVTM, CDR2 ANQGSEA. The V segment lost 4 bases and the J segment 0 bases; nucleotides outside the gene matches: 6. The CDR3 spells CSVGTGGLSGNTIYF. The CDR3 coding sequence is TGCAGCGTTGGGACAGGAGGCCTCTCTGGAAACACCATATATTTT.

The rearrangement links TRBV9 to TRBJ1-1; TRBD1 is a possible D gene (5 bases). Trimming pared 4 bases from V and 5 bases from J, leaving 18 bases between. This CDR3 comprises 15 residues. Germline V gene lookup returns CDR1 SGDLS and CDR2 YYNGEE. CDR3 DNA sequence: TGTGCCAGCAGCACCCAATCGGACACTAGGACTGAAGCTTTCTTT. It encodes CASSTQSDTRTEAFF. Complete variable domain (other parts from reference TRBV9 and TRBJ1-1): DSGVTQTPKHLITATGQRVTLRCSPRSGDLSVYWYQQSLDQGLQFLIQYYNGEERAKGNILERFSAQQFPDLHSELNLSSLELGDSALYFCASSTQSDTRTEAFFGQGTRLTVV.

V usage is TRBV19 and J usage is TRBJ2-1, with TRBD2 matching 16 bases. CDR1 and CDR2 from the germline V gene are LNHDA and SQIVND (reference sequence). With 3 bases clipped from V and 7 bases from J, the junction kept 6 bases outside the gene matches. CDR3 length: 17 amino acids. This chain's CDR3 is CASSIPGTSGGANEQFF. The CDR3 coding sequence is TGTGCCAGTAGTATCCCCGGGACTAGCGGGGGGGCTAATGAGCAGTTCTTC.

This clone was detected once. The V and J genes are TRBV7-9 and TRBJ2-1; D tentatively reads TRBD1 or TRBD2 (5 bases each). The CDR3 length is 14 residues. Per the germline V gene, CDR1 is SEHNR and CDR2 is FQNEAQ (reference sequence). The germline V and J ends were trimmed by 3 bases and 5 bases, with 11 bases remaining between them. CDR3 amino acids: CASSFRDANNEQFF. CDR3 nucleotides: TGTGCCAGCAGCTTCCGGGACGCTAACAATGAGCAGTTCTTC.

Only a few counts were recorded for this clone. Here the CDR3 DNA reads TGTGCCAGCAGTTACATCCGGACAGGGGGCACCTATGGCTACACCTTC. It codes for CASSYIRTGGTYGYTF. The V gene is TRBV6-5, the J gene TRBJ1-2, with TRBD1 matching 11 bases. This CDR3 has 16 amino acids. Germline V gene sequence: CDR1 MNHEY, CDR2 SVGAGI. After removal of 2 bases from V and 4 bases from J, the junction contained 6 bases not matched to a gene.

This chain uses TRBV7-2 with TRBJ2-7; unclear D gene. The germline V and J ends were trimmed by 5 bases and 3 bases, with 14 bases remaining between them. CDR3 length: 14 residues. Germline CDR1 SGHTA, CDR2 FQGNSA. The CDR3, as DNA: TGTGCCAGCAGCCCCGGGCCGCAAATCTACGAGCAGTACTTC. The encoded protein is CASSPGPQIYEQYF.

This chain links TRBV5-1 with TRBJ2-1; TRBD1 is a possible D gene (6 bases). The V gene lost 7 bases and the J gene lost 7 bases, with 21 bases spanning the gap. The germline V gene encodes CDR1 SGHRS and CDR2 YFSETQ. This CDR3 comprises 15 residues. The CDR3 protein is CASRLGTSAPNEQFF. As DNA, the CDR3 is TGCGCCAGCCGTCTTGGGACATCAGCCCCTAATGAGCAGTTCTTC.

This chain uses TRBV3-1 (or the pseudogene TRBV3-2) with TRBJ1-1; 7 bases fit TRBD1. This CDR3 is built from 13 residues. The germline V gene has CDR1 LGHDT and CDR2 YNNKEL (reference sequence). The trim removed 5 bases at V and 0 bases at J, leaving 0 bases unmatched. In DNA, the CDR3 is TGTGCCAGCAGCGACAGGGTGAACACTGAAGCTTTCTTT. Its translation is CASSDRVNTEAFF.

This chain connects TRBV19 to TRBJ2-2; no clear D. This CDR3 region has 16 residues. The ends were cut back, 3 bases at V and 0 bases at J, with 11 bases in the middle. The germline V gene encodes CDR1 LNHDA and CDR2 SQIVND (reference sequence). CDR3 nucleotides: TGTGCCAGTAGTATTAGTGCCAGTTCGAACACCGGGGAGCTGTTTTTT. This codes for CASSISASSNTGELFF.

The chain uses TRBV6-2 or TRBV6-3 and TRBJ2-1; the D call may be TRBD1 or TRBD2 (5 bases each). This CDR3 is 16 amino acids long. The germline V gene encodes CDR1 MNHEY and CDR2 SVGEGT. With 2 bases removed from V and 9 bases from J, the gap between germline ends came to 20 bases. In DNA form, the CDR3 reads TGTGCCAGCAGTTACCCCGGGACGGACGATAGTGGTGAGCAGTTCTTC. Its translation: CASSYPGTDDSGEQFF.